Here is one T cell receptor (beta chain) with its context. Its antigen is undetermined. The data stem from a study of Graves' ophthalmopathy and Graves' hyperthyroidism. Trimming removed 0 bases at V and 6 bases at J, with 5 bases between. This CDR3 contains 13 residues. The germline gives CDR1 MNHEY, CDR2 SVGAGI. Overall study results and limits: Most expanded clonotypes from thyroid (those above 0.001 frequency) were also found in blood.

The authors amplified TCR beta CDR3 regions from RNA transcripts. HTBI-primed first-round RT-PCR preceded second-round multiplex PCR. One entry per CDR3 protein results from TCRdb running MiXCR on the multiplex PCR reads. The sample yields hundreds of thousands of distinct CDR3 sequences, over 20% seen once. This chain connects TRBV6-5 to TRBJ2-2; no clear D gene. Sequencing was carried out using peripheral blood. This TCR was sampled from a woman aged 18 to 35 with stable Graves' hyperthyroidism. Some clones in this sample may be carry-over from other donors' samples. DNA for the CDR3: TGTGCCAGCAGTTACTCGGCTCCCGGGGAGCTGTTTTTT. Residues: CASSYSAPGELFF.